This TCR beta chain was captured in a study of T cell repertoires in cytomegalovirus infection. Overall study: In public TCR beta signatures, there were indications of both CMV infection and matching HLA type.

TCRdb fed the reads into MiXCR, producing one record per CDR3 protein. The table has roughly 920,000 distinct CDR3 sequences, approximately 32% seen once. With respect to this clonotype: Its antigen is as yet unknown.

General study points: Predominance within the ex vivo response was attributable to HLA-C-restricted CMV-specific TCR beta clonotypes. Of the TCR beta families, the public ones yielded a cumulative frequency that identified carriers of CMV plus the relevant HLA.

This CDR3 has 15 amino acids. Deletions cut 8 bases from V and 4 bases from J, with 20 bases between. In germline, CDR1 is MNHEY, CDR2 SVGAGI. The chain joins TRBV6-5 to TRBJ1-2; a weak D match, TRBD1 (6 bases). The source is a human donor in good health (CMV status not recorded). Some clones in this sample may be carry-over from other donors' samples. Sequences were derived from cultured CD8+ T cells from PBMCs, sampled from culture after CMV antigen stimulation. The CDR3 region is CASRIERDRIYGYTF. The CDR3 DNA reads TGTGCCAGCCGAATCGAGAGAGACAGGATCTATGGCTACACCTTC.